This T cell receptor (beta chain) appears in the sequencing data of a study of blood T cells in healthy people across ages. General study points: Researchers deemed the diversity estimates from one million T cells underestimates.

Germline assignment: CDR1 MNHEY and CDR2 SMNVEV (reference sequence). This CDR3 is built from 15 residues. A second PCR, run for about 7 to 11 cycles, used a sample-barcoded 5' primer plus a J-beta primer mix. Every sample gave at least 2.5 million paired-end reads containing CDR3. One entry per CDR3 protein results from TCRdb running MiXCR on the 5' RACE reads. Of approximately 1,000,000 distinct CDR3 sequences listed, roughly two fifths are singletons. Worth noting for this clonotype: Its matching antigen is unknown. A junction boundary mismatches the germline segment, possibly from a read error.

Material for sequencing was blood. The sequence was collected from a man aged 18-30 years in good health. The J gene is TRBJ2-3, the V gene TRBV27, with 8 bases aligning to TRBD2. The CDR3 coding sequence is TGTGCCAGCAATTTATCTCGGACTAGCCCAGATACGCAGTATTTT. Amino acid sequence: CASNLSRTSPDTQYF.